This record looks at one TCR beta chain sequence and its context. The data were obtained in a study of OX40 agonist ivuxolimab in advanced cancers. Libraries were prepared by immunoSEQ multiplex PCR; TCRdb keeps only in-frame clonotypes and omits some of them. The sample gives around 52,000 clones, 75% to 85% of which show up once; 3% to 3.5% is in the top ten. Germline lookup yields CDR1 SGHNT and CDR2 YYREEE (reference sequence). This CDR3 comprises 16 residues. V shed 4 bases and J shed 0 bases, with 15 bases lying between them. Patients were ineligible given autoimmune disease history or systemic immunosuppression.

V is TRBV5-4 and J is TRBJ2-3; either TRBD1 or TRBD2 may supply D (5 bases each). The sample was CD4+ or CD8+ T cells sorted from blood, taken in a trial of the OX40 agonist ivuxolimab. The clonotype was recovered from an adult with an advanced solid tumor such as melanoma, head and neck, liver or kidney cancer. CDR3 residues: CASSAQRGASTDTQYF. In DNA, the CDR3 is TGTGCCAGCAGCGCACAACGAGGGGCTAGCACAGATACGCAGTATTTT.